The clone carrying this T cell receptor beta chain was seen a handful of times. This specimen comes from a study of blood T cell repertoires in COVID-19. CDR1 and CDR2 from the germline V gene are SGHVS and FQNEAQ. The CDR3 runs 14 residues. V was trimmed by 6 bases and J by 3 bases, leaving 15 bases between them. TCRdb's table, derived via immunoSEQ multiplex PCR, lists solely in-frame clones and lacks some. The sample contains nearly 300,000 clones, 65% to 85% of which appear only once. The sample consisted of peripheral blood. This sequence originates from a human donor with COVID-19, enrolled during active disease. The donor label of this sample is uncertain. This chain connects TRBV7-8 to TRBJ2-7; D gene ambiguous. The CDR3 bases are TGTGCCAGCAGTCAAAGTTCAGGCAGCTACGAGCAGTACTTC. Amino acid sequence: CASSQSSGSYEQYF.